These 12 T cell receptor beta chains were all obtained from the same sample, sequenced in a study of cytomegalovirus exposure and HLA in healthy donors (dated by TCRdb to 2016 to 2017). Library generation was performed with the immunoSEQ multiplex PCR assay. A mixture of 60 forward primers for TCR Vbeta segments and 13 reverse primers for TCR Jbeta segments was used in the multiplex PCR. The immuneACCESS repertoire file appears here via TCRdb, limited to in-frame rearrangements. These files lack a portion of the clones; in checked studies, under half of the deficit traces to unresolved V genes, and the cause of the others is not known. In this sample the table shows about 230,000 clones, around 89% of which occur a single time. The top ten constitute about 1% of the sample. Sequences were obtained from PBMCs. The origin of the receptors is a woman younger than 30 in good health and CMV-seronegative.

This clone has just a few counts. The V call is TRBV29-1, the J call TRBJ2-4, with D possibly TRBD2 on 5 matching bases. The length of the CDR3 is 13 residues. V was trimmed by 4 bases and J by 6 bases, leaving 13 bases between them. Germline V CDR1 and CDR2: SQVTM, ANQGSEA. DNA for the CDR3: TGCAGCGTTGTACTTTCGGCGGGAAACATTCAGTACTTC. The encoded protein is CSVVLSAGNIQYF.

The chain joins TRBV27 to TRBJ2-5; no clear D. The CDR3 has 15 residues. CDR1 is MNHEY and CDR2 is SMNVEV in the germline V gene (reference sequence). The V gene lost 2 bases and the J gene lost 2 bases, with 12 bases spanning the gap. The CDR3 DNA reads TGTGCCAGCAGTTTAGGAACTAATCAGCAAGAGACCCAGTACTTC. Its translation: CASSLGTNQQETQYF.

The V and J genes are TRBV18 and TRBJ1-2, with TRBD1 matching 8 bases. Germline-derived CDR1 and CDR2 are KGHSH and LQKENI. Trimming at V came to 3 bases and at J to 10 bases, leaving 16 bases not matched to a gene. This CDR3 spans 16 amino acids. Written as DNA, the CDR3 is TGTGCCAGCTCACCCGGTAGGACAGGGTTTTTCTACCACTACACCTTC. Encoded protein: CASSPGRTGFFYHYTF.

This chain joins TRBV19 and TRBJ2-1, with a weak D call TRBD2 (6 bases). The CDR3 length is 14 residues. Deletions cut 5 bases from V and 6 bases from J, with 14 bases between. Germline CDR1 LNHDA, CDR2 SQIVND (reference sequence). As DNA, the CDR3 is TGTGCCAGTAGTTGGGGGGAGTCATCCAATGAGCAGTTCTTC. This gives the protein CASSWGESSNEQFF. The full variable domain, in which reference TRBV19 and TRBJ2-1 provide the parts outside the CDR3, is DGGITQSPKYLFRKEGQNVTLSCEQNLNHDAMYWYRQDPGQGLRLIYYSQIVNDFQKGDIAEGYSVSREKKESFPLTVTSAQKNPTAFYLCASSWGESSNEQFFGPGTRLTVL.

This chain joins TRBV6-5 and TRBJ1-1, with D unresolved. V lost 2 bases to trimming and J lost 7 bases, with 20 bases between them. The CDR3 totals 16 residues. Germline V lookup: CDR1 MNHEY, CDR2 SVGAGI. The CDR3 region is CASSYHSAVSVSEAFF. The CDR3 region has the DNA TGTGCCAGCAGTTACCACTCCGCGGTGTCAGTCAGTGAAGCTTTCTTT.

J is TRBJ2-7 and V is TRBV4-1, with 10 bases matching TRBD2. Trimming cost V 2 bases and J 4 bases; bases outside gene matches: 17. This CDR3 has 19 residues. Germline assignment: CDR1 MGHRA and CDR2 YSYEKL. The CDR3 region has the DNA TGCGCCAGCAGCCAACTATCACCACCCCGACTAGCGGGCGCATACGAGCAGTACTTC. This sequence encodes CASSQLSPPRLAGAYEQYF.

This clone was counted a single time. This rearrangement joins TRBV4-2 to TRBJ1-6, with D perhaps matching TRBD1 (6 bases). V lost 2 bases, J lost 5 bases, and 25 bases lay in between. In germline, CDR1 is LGHNA, CDR2 YNFKEQ. The CDR3 has 20 residues. CDR3 amino acids: CASSQPGGQGSVLNNSPLHF. CDR3 nucleotide sequence: TGTGCCAGCAGCCAACCGGGGGGGCAGGGAAGCGTCCTCAATAATTCACCCCTCCACTTT.

The chain is built from TRBV6-5 and TRBJ2-7; 12 bases agree with TRBD1. The CDR3 is made up of 12 amino acids. The ends lost 4 bases at V and 12 bases at J; junction bases unmatched: 4. Germline CDR1 is MNHEY and CDR2 is SVGAGI. The CDR3 reads CASSSGQGARYF. For the CDR3, the DNA is TGTGCCAGCAGTTCGGGACAGGGGGCCCGGTACTTC.

The chain carries TRBV9 and TRBJ2-3; possibly TRBD2 for D (6 bases). Germline V gene sequence: CDR1 SGDLS, CDR2 YYNGEE. The V end lost 3 bases, the J end lost 0 bases, and 11 bases lay between the germline ends. The CDR3 contains 15 residues. CDR3 protein: CASSATSRSTDTQYF. The CDR3, as DNA: TGTGCCAGCAGCGCCACTAGCAGAAGCACAGATACGCAGTATTTT.

This rearrangement joins TRBV6-6 to TRBJ1-2; 7 nucleotides match TRBD1. This CDR3 has 15 residues. V lost 4 bases, J lost 2 bases, and 7 bases stayed unmatched. The V gene's germline CDR1 is MNHNY and CDR2 SVGAGI (reference sequence). CDR3 nucleotides: TGTGCCAGCAGTTTTATTGGGACAGCAAACTATGGCTACACCTTC. Translated: CASSFIGTANYGYTF.

The CDR3, as DNA: TGTGCCAGCAGCTTAGGGTATTGGGGAGAGCACGACACTGAAGCTTTCTTT. Protein: CASSLGYWGEHDTEAFF. V and J are TRBV11-3 and TRBJ1-1; D gene unclear. The CDR3 has 17 residues. Trimming stripped 1 base from V and 3 bases from J, with 18 bases between. Germline values: CDR1 SGHNT, CDR2 YENEEA.

The J gene is TRBJ1-1, the V gene TRBV7-7; D gene ambiguous. The germline V gene encodes CDR1 SSHAT and CDR2 FNYEAQ (reference sequence). The CDR3 runs 13 residues. The V and J ends lost 6 bases and 5 bases respectively, with 13 bases between them. As DNA, the CDR3 is TGTGCCAGCAGTTCGACCCCGGGGACTGAAGCTTTCTTT. Translation: CASSSTPGTEAFF.